This TCR beta chain was captured in a study of blood T cells in healthy people across ages. Across the study: About one barcoded beta molecule per two T cells was the capture yield of template switching.

Next came a second PCR, run for about 7 to 12 cycles, which used a sample-barcoded 5' primer along with a J-beta primer mix. MiXCR, run by TCRdb on the 5' RACE reads, gives a single entry per CDR3 protein. The data show around 1.7 million distinct CDR3 sequences, roughly 27% seen once. The total RNA that was extracted per sample amounted to at least 5 micrograms. Between the trimmed V and J ends, which lost 0 bases and 9 bases, there was a span of 16 bases. The CDR3 runs to 16 residues. Germline loops: CDR1 SGDLS, CDR2 YYNGEE. The rearrangement uses TRBV9 and TRBJ1-6; D not certain. The sequence derives from a woman under 40 in good health. Input material: blood. This CDR3 is CASSVGSGPTGSPLHF. The CDR3 nucleotides read TGTGCCAGCAGCGTAGGATCCGGACCGACGGGTTCACCCCTCCACTTT.